This entry lists 16 T cell receptor beta chains sequenced from one sample in a study of blood T cells in healthy people across ages. Primed by a sample-barcoded 5' primer and a J-beta primer mix, a second PCR proceeded for about 7 to 12 cycles. MiXCR, applied by TCRdb to the 5' RACE reads, yields one record per CDR3 protein. The table includes 540,000 or so distinct CDR3 sequences, around 48% detected once. The sequenced material came from blood. The receptor source for this set is a man older than 75 in good health.

J is TRBJ1-2 and V is TRBV6-1; D gene uncertain. Trimming left V 0 bases short and J 4 bases short, with 9 bases between. This CDR3 region has 14 residues. In germline, CDR1 is MNHNS, CDR2 SASEGT. In nucleotides, the CDR3 is TGTGCCAGCAGTGAAGCGTACCGGAGCTATGGCTACACCTTC. The encoded protein is CASSEAYRSYGYTF.

This clonotype was seen many times. J is TRBJ1-5 and V is TRBV20-1, with TRBD1 as a possible D gene (6 bases). Germline values: CDR1 DFQATT, CDR2 SNEGSKA (reference sequence). V dropped 6 bases and J dropped 5 bases, with 17 bases sitting between them. The CDR3 contains 14 residues. CDR3 bases: TGCAGTGCCCCTAAGGGGGGGATGGATCAGCCCCAGCATTTT. Its protein product is CSAPKGGMDQPQHF.

V gene TRBV5-1 combines with J gene TRBJ2-4; possible D gene TRBD1, 5 bases. The J call may be faulty, since TRBJ2-7 better matches the DNA end. There are 17 residues in the CDR3. CDR1 SGHRS and CDR2 YFSETQ come from the germline V gene. The CDR3 is CASSLLTGRGTAYEQYF. CDR3 sequence (DNA): TGCGCCAGCAGCTTATTAACCGGAAGGGGTACGGCCTACGAGCAGTACTTC.

Regarding this clonotype: A read error may explain this, as a much larger clone is one base away. V gene TRBV29-1 combines with J gene TRBJ1-2, with D uncertain. The ends were cut back, 4 bases at V and 4 bases at J, with 7 bases in the middle. The CDR3 length is 11 residues. Per the germline V gene, CDR1 is SQVTM and CDR2 is ANQGSEA. DNA for the CDR3: TGCAGCGTTGGGAACAGCTATGGCTACACCTTC. Translated: CSVGNSYGYTF. Looking up the rest from reference TRBV29-1 and TRBJ1-2 gives the full variable domain: SAVISQKPSRDICQRGTSLTIQCQVDSQVTMMFWYRQQPGQSLTLIATANQGSEATYESGFVIDKFPISRPNLTFSTLTVSNMSPEDSSIYLCSVGNSYGYTFGSGTRLTVV.

This clonotype was seen only a few times. The gene calls are TRBV10-3 and TRBJ2-1; D is undetermined. V was clipped by 0 bases and J by 6 bases, with 9 bases between them. CDR3 size: 14 residues. Germline V CDR1 and CDR2: ENHRY, SYGVKD. The CDR3 spells CAISESVTGNEQFF. The CDR3 bases are TGTGCCATCAGTGAGTCAGTGACGGGCAATGAGCAGTTCTTC.

V and J are TRBV28 and TRBJ2-7; 16 bases match TRBD2. The better agreement between TRBJ2-4 and the DNA end casts doubt on the J call. CDR3 length equals 17 residues. Looked up from germline, CDR1 is MDHEN and CDR2 is SYDVKM. The CDR3 sequence is CASSSPGLAGGKNIQYF. The CDR3 DNA reads TGTGCCAGCAGCTCCCCGGGACTAGCGGGAGGGAAAAACATTCAGTACTTC.

There are a few counts of this clonotype. CDR3 loop: CASSPGAGGQYGYTF. The CDR3 DNA is TGCGCCAGCAGCCCAGGGGCAGGGGGCCAGTATGGCTACACCTTC. This rearrangement joins TRBV5-1 to TRBJ1-2; 8 bases map to TRBD1. The CDR3 runs 15 residues. Trimming took 4 bases from V and 5 from J; bases not matched to a gene: 10. Looked up from germline, CDR1 is SGHRS and CDR2 is YFSETQ. The whole variable domain, filled in from reference TRBV5-1 and TRBJ1-2, reads KAGVTQTPRYLIKTRGQQVTLSCSPISGHRSVSWYQQTPGQGLQFLFEYFSETQRNKGNFPGRFSGRQFSNSRSEMNVSTLELGDSALYLCASSPGAGGQYGYTFGSGTRLTVV.

V and J are TRBV7-9 and TRBJ2-7; possible D gene TRBD1, 6 bases. Germline CDR1 and CDR2: SEHNR and FQNEAQ (reference sequence). V was clipped by 1 base and J by 2 bases, with 12 bases between them. This CDR3 has 15 residues. In nucleotides, the CDR3 is TGTGCCAGCAGCTTAGGAGACAGGTCGGCCTACGAGCAGTACTTC. It yields the protein CASSLGDRSAYEQYF.

This chain joins TRBV7-2 and TRBJ2-3; no firm D call. The CDR3 totals 15 residues. Germline V gene sequence: CDR1 SGHTA, CDR2 FQGNSA. V lost 2 bases, J lost 0 bases, and 9 bases lay in between. CDR3 nucleotide sequence: TGTGCCAGCAGCTTAAGGACGGCTAGCACAGATACGCAGTATTTT. This encodes CASSLRTASTDTQYF.

Points on this clonotype: The conserved phenylalanine or tryptophan is not found at the CDR3 terminus, so this likely reflects a read error. This chain connects TRBV6-5 to TRBJ1-1; D might be TRBD1 (5 bases). The V end was cut by 6 bases, the J end by 6 bases, with 17 bases between. Germline V gene lookup returns CDR1 MNHEY and CDR2 SVGAGI. This CDR3 has 14 residues. DNA of the CDR3: TGTGCCAGCAGCCCCCGACGGGGGGGAGCTGAAGCTTTCTCT. It yields the protein CASSPRRGGAEAFS.

V gene TRBV6-5 combines with J gene TRBJ1-1, with D possibly TRBD1 on 5 matching bases. The CDR3 extends over 16 amino acids. Trimming took 4 bases from V and 0 from J, leaving 15 bases between them. The germline V gene has CDR1 MNHEY and CDR2 SVGAGI. CDR3 protein: CASSCSGGRLNTEAFF. The CDR3 nucleotides are TGTGCCAGCAGTTGCTCTGGGGGACGGTTGAACACTGAAGCTTTCTTT.

V is TRBV12-3 or TRBV12-4 and J is TRBJ1-5; D is unclear. The CDR3 sequence is 16 residues long. V was pared by 1 base and J by 0 bases, with 10 bases between. CDR3 nucleotides: TGTGCCAGCAGTTTAGTGACAAGCTATAGCAATCAGCCCCAGCATTTT. Translating gives CASSLVTSYSNQPQHF.

This clonotype was counted only a few times. The chain employs TRBV7-9 and TRBJ2-1, with unresolved D. The germline gives CDR1 SEHNR, CDR2 FQNEAQ (reference sequence). The CDR3 is made up of 19 amino acids. The V end was cut by 5 bases, the J end by 0 bases, with 23 bases between. The CDR3 region has the DNA TGTGCCAGCAGCCCTGGTGGAGCCCAACCGTTTAGCTCCTACAATGAGCAGTTCTTC. Translated: CASSPGGAQPFSSYNEQFF.

This rearrangement joins TRBV29-1 to TRBJ2-1, with D perhaps being TRBD1 or TRBD2 (5 bases each). The CDR3 extends over 12 amino acids. V was cut by 0 bases and J by 8 bases, with 8 bases left in between. Germline CDR1 is SQVTM and CDR2 is ANQGSEA. This chain's CDR3 is CSVEEGVDEQFF. The CDR3 DNA sequence: TGCAGCGTTGAAGAGGGGGTCGATGAGCAGTTCTTC.

The chain recombines TRBV14 with TRBJ2-1; 11 nucleotides line up with TRBD1. This CDR3 has 17 amino acids. V lost 5 bases and J lost 12; bases outside the gene matches: 18. CDR1 and CDR2 (germline): SGHDN, FVKESK. CDR3 region: CASSKTQPGQGDRRQFF. The CDR3 DNA follows: TGTGCCAGCAGCAAGACACAACCGGGACAGGGGGATCGTCGGCAGTTCTTC.

This sequence joins TRBV28 and TRBJ2-3; D unclear. Germline assignment: CDR1 MDHEN and CDR2 SYDVKM. Trimming pared 3 bases from V and 3 bases from J, leaving 16 bases between. The CDR3 runs to 16 residues. DNA for the CDR3: TGTGCCAGCAGTTTTGAGATCCCTTCGAGGACAGATACGCAGTATTTT. As protein: CASSFEIPSRTDTQYF. Full variable domain (remainder filled in from reference TRBV28 and TRBJ2-3): DVKVTQSSRYLVKRTGEKVFLECVQDMDHENMFWYRQDPGLGLRLIYFSYDVKMKEKGDIPEGYSVSREKKERFSLILESASTNQTSMYLCASSFEIPSRTDTQYFGPGTRLTVL.